The present T cell receptor (beta chain) was sequenced within a study of sequential checkpoint blockade in melanoma. Across the whole study: Patients were randomized 1:1 to nivolumab-then-ipilimumab or ipilimumab-then-nivolumab first-line.

Data came from immunoSEQ multiplex PCR; TCRdb stores just in-frame clones and leaves some out. The sample contains 10,000 to 15,000 clones, roughly 80% of which appear only once. Treatment reported: randomized to nivolumab then ipilimumab (arm A) or the reverse (arm B). None of the patients previously received DNA-damaging chemotherapy. Live CD3+CD8+ CD19− CD56− cells were sorted from PBMCs. This clonotype was obtained from a human donor with melanoma. Material: CD8+ T cells sorted from blood (inferred from file names), obtained from a patient given nivolumab and ipilimumab in sequence.

This chain's CDR3 is CASRNRGLDYGYTF. The CDR3 DNA is TGTGCCAGCAGAAACAGGGGTTTAGACTATGGCTACACCTTC. The genes are TRBV13 and TRBJ1-2, with 7 bases fitting TRBD1. CDR1 is PRHDT and CDR2 is FYEKMQ in the germline V gene (reference sequence). The J segment lost 3 bases and the V segment lost 6 bases, leaving 7 bases of the junction unmatched. This CDR3 is built from 14 residues.